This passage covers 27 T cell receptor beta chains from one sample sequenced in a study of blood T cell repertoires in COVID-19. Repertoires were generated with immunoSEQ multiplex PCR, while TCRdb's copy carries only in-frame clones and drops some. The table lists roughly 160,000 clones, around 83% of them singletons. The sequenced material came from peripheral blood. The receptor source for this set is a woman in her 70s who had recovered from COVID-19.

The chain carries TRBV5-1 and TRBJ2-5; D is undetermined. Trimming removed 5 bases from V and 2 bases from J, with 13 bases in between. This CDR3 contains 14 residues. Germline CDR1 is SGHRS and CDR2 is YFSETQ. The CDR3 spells CASSLRNPQETQYF. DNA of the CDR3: TGCGCCAGCAGTCTGCGCAACCCTCAAGAGACCCAGTACTTC. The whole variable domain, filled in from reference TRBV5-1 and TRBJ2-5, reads KAGVTQTPRYLIKTRGQQVTLSCSPISGHRSVSWYQQTPGQGLQFLFEYFSETQRNKGNFPGRFSGRQFSNSRSEMNVSTLELGDSALYLCASSLRNPQETQYFGPGTRLLVL.

CDR3 residues: CSGVGGNEQFF. The CDR3 nucleotides are TGCAGTGGTGTGGGGGGGAATGAGCAGTTCTTC. The chain employs TRBV20-1 and TRBJ2-1, with 7 bases identical to TRBD2. Losses at the gene ends were 7 bases for V and 7 bases for J; bases not matched to a gene: 4. The CDR3 has 11 amino acids. Germline loops: CDR1 DFQATT, CDR2 SNEGSKA (reference sequence).

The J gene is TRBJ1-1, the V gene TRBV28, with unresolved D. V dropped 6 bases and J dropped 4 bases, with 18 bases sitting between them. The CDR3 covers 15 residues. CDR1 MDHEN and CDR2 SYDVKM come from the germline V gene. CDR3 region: CASSLVRFGGTEAFF. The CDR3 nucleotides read TGTGCCAGCAGCTTGGTCCGGTTTGGTGGCACTGAAGCTTTCTTT. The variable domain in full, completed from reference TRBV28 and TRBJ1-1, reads DVKVTQSSRYLVKRTGEKVFLECVQDMDHENMFWYRQDPGLGLRLIYFSYDVKMKEKGDIPEGYSVSREKKERFSLILESASTNQTSMYLCASSLVRFGGTEAFFGQGTRLTVV.

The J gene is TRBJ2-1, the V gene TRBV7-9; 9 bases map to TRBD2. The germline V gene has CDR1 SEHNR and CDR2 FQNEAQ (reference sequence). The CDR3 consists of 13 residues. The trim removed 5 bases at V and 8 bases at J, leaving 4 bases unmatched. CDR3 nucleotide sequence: TGTGCCAGCAGCCCCGGGACTAGCTATGAGCAGTTCTTC. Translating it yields CASSPGTSYEQFF.

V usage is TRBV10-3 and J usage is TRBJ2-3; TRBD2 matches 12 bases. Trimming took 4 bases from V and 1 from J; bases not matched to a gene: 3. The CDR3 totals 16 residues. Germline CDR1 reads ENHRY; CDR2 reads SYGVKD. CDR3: CAISAGLAGRTDTQYF. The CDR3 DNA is TGTGCCATCAGTGCCGGACTAGCGGGACGCACAGATACGCAGTATTTT.

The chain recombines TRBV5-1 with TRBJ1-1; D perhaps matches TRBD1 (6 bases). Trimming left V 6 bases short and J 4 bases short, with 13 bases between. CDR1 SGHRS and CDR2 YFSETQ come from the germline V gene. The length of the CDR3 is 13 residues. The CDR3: CASTERGATEAFF. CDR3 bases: TGCGCCAGCACTGAACGGGGGGCCACTGAAGCTTTCTTT.

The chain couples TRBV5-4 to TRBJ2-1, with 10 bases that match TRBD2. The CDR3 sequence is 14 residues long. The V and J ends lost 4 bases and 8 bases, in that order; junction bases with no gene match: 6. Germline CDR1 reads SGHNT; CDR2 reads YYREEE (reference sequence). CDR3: CASSGSGRGDEQFF. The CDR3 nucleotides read TGTGCCAGCAGCGGAAGCGGGAGGGGCGATGAGCAGTTCTTC.

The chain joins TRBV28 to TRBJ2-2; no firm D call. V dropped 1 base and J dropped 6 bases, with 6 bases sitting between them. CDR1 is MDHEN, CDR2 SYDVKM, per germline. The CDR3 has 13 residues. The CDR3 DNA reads TGTGCCAGCAGTTTATTTCCCGCCGGGGAGCTGTTTTTT. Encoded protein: CASSLFPAGELFF.

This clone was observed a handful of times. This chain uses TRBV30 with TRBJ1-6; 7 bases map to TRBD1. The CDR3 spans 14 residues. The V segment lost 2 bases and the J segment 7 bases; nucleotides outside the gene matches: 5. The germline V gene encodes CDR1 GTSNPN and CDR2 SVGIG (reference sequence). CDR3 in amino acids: CAWSSGQENSPLHF. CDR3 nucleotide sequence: TGTGCCTGGAGTTCAGGACAGGAAAATTCACCCCTCCACTTT.

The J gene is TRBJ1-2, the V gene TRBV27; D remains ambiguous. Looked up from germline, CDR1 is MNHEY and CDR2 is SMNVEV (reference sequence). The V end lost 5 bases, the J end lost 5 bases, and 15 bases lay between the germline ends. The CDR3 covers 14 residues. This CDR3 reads CASSPRNTLYGYTF. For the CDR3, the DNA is TGTGCCAGCAGTCCCCGAAACACCTTATATGGCTACACCTTC.

DNA of the CDR3: TGTGCCAGCACCCGGTGGGCGAACACTGAAGCTTTCTTT. This gives the protein CASTRWANTEAFF. The V call is TRBV12-3 or TRBV12-4, the J call TRBJ1-1; no clear D gene. The V end was cut by 7 bases, the J end by 1 base, with 10 bases between. The CDR3 totals 13 residues.

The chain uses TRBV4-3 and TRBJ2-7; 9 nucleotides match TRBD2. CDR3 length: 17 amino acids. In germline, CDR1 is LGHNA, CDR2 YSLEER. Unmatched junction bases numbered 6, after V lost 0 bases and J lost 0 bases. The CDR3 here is CASSQDRAGGRSYEQYF. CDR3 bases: TGCGCCAGCAGCCAAGATCGAGCGGGAGGACGCTCCTACGAGCAGTACTTC.

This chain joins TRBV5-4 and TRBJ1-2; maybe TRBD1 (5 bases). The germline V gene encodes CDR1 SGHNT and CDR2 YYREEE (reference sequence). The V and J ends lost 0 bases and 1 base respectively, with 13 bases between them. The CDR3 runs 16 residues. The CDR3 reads CASSLGGVRFNYGYTF. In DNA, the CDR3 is TGTGCCAGCAGCTTGGGGGGGGTCCGCTTTAACTATGGCTACACCTTC.

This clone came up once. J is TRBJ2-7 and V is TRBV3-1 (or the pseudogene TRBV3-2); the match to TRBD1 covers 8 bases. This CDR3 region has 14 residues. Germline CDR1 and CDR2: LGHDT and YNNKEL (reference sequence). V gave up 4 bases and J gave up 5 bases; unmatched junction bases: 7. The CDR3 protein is CASSPADRANEQYF. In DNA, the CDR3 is TGTGCCAGCAGCCCCGCGGACAGGGCCAACGAGCAGTACTTC.

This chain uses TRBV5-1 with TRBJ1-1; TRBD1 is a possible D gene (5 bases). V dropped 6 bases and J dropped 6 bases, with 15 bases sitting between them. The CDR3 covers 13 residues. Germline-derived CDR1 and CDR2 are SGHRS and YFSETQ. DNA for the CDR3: TGCGCCAGCATGGAGGGGCCGGGGGCTGAAGCTTTCTTT. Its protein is CASMEGPGAEAFF. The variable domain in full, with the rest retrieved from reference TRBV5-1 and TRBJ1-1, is KAGVTQTPRYLIKTRGQQVTLSCSPISGHRSVSWYQQTPGQGLQFLFEYFSETQRNKGNFPGRFSGRQFSNSRSEMNVSTLELGDSALYLCASMEGPGAEAFFGQGTRLTVV.

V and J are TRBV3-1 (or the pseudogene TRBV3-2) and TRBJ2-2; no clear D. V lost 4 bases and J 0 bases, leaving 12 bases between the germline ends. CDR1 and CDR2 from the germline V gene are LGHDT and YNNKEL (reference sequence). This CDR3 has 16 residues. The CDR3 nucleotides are TGTGCCAGCAGCCTCGGCTGGGCAGCGAACACCGGGGAGCTGTTTTTT. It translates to CASSLGWAANTGELFF.

The CDR3 DNA reads as TGTGCCTGGAGTGCGCAGGGAGGCTATGGCTACACCTTC. Translated, it gives CAWSAQGGYGYTF. The chain uses TRBV30 and TRBJ1-2; possible D gene TRBD1, 5 bases. CDR1 is GTSNPN and CDR2 is SVGIG in the germline V gene (reference sequence). The CDR3 is 13 amino acids. Trimming removed 1 base at V and 4 bases at J, with 10 bases between.

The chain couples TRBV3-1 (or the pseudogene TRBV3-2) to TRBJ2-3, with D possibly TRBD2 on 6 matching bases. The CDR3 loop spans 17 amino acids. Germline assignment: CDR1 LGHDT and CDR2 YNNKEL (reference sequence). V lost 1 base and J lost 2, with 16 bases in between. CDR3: CASSQASGDLYTDTQYF. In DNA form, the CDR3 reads TGTGCCAGCAGCCAAGCCTCTGGGGACTTGTACACAGATACGCAGTATTTT.

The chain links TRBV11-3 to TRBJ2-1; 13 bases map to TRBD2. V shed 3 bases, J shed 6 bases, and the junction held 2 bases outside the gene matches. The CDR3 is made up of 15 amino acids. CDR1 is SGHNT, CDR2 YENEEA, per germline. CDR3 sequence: CASSFGTSGANEQFF. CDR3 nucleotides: TGTGCCAGCAGCTTCGGGACTAGCGGGGCCAATGAGCAGTTCTTC.

CDR3 region: CASRTGASGANVLTF. CDR3 in DNA: TGTGCCAGCAGGACAGGGGCCTCTGGGGCCAACGTCCTGACTTTC. The rearrangement links TRBV6-5 to TRBJ2-6; 8 bases are a match to TRBD1. CDR1 is MNHEY and CDR2 is SVGAGI in the germline V gene. The CDR3 spans 15 residues. J gave up 0 bases and V 6 bases, and 1 base lay outside the gene matches.

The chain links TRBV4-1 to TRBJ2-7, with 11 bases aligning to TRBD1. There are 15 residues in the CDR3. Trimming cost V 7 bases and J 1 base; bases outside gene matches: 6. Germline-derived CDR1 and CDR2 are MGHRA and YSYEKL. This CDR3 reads CASNRGTGGSYEQYF. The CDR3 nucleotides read TGCGCCAGCAACCGTGGGACAGGGGGGTCCTACGAGCAGTACTTC.

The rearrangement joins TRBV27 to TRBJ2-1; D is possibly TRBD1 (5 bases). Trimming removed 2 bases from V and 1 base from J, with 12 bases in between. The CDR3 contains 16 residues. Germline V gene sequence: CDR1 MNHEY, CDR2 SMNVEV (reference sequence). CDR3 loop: CASSLTGFRSYNEQFF. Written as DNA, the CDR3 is TGTGCCAGCAGTTTAACAGGCTTTAGATCCTACAATGAGCAGTTCTTC.

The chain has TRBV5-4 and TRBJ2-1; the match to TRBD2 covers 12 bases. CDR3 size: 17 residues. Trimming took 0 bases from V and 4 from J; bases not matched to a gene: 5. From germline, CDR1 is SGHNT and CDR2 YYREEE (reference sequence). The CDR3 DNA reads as TGTGCCAGCAGCTTGGGGGTGGGGACTAGCGGGTACAATGAGCAGTTCTTC. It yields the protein CASSLGVGTSGYNEQFF.

This chain's CDR3 is CASSESLTSTDTQYF. Here the CDR3 DNA reads TGCGCCAGCAGTGAATCCCTGACTAGCACAGATACGCAGTATTTT. This chain uses TRBV10-1 with TRBJ2-3; D not resolved. Per the germline V gene, CDR1 is WNHNN and CDR2 is SYGVQD (reference sequence). V shed 3 bases and J shed 0 bases, with 10 bases lying between them. This CDR3 has 15 residues.

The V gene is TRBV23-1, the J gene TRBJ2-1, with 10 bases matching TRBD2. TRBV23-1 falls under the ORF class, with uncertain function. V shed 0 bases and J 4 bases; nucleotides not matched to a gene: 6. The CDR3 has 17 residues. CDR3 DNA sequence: TGCGCCAGCAGTCAATCCCCCCAGCGGGAGGGGTACAATGAGCAGTTCTTC. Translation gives CASSQSPQREGYNEQFF.

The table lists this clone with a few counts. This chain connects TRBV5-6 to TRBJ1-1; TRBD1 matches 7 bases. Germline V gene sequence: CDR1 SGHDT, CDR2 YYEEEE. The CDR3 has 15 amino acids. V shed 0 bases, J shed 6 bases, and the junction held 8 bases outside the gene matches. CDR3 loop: CASSLVRAGTAEAFF. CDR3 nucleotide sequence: TGTGCCAGCAGCTTGGTGAGGGCCGGGACAGCTGAAGCTTTCTTT.

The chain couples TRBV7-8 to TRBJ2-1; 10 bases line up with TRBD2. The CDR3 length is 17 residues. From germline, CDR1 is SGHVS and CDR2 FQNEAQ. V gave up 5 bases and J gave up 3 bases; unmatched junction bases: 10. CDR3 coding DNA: TGTGCCAGCAGCGGGTGGGGGGCTAGCGGGAGCTACAATGAGCAGTTCTTC. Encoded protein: CASSGWGASGSYNEQFF.